The present entry profiles one T cell receptor beta chain with its context. The antigen is undetermined. The data stem from a study of cytomegalovirus exposure and HLA in healthy donors. Primers included in the PCR were 60 Vbeta and 13 Jbeta primers. Method: immunoSEQ multiplex PCR; TCRdb's copy keeps in-frame clones and lacks some. This table has 100,000 to 150,000 clones, about 79% appearing once. Likely unrecorded immune exposures existed in these nominally healthy donors. Germline CDR1 is MNHNS and CDR2 is SASEGT. Trimming removed 6 bases from V and 9 bases from J, with 18 bases in between. This CDR3 comprises 14 residues. General study findings and limits: The study carried out a later analysis of TCR beta sequences. It associated approximately 15,000 of them with specific HLA alleles at a false discovery rate of 0.05. As a later analysis revealed, most CMV-associated TCR beta chains appeared HLA-restricted.

The sample was PBMCs. The chain is built from TRBV6-1 and TRBJ2-1, with D possibly being TRBD1 (6 bases). The TCR originated in a female donor in good health and CMV-seropositive. In DNA, the CDR3 is TGTGCCAGCAGGCAACCACAACAGGGCAGTGAGCAGTTCTTC. It codes for CASRQPQQGSEQFF.